What follows are 5 T cell receptor beta chains derived from one specimen sequenced in a study of blood T cell repertoires in COVID-19. Measured with immunoSEQ multiplex PCR; TCRdb has only the in-frame clones, and not every one. The sample holds about 69,000 clones; approximately 84% are singletons and the top ten take 10% to 15%. The specimen sequenced was peripheral blood. The receptors stem from a man aged 45-60 years with COVID-19, enrolled during active disease.

This clone turned up a few times. The chain carries TRBV5-6 and TRBJ1-5, with D maybe TRBD1 (5 bases). The CDR3 is 14 amino acids. Per the germline V gene, CDR1 is SGHDT and CDR2 is YYEEEE. Trimming removed 0 bases from V and 6 bases from J, with 10 bases in between. The CDR3 sequence: CASSLAAGVQPQHF. CDR3 DNA sequence: TGTGCCAGCAGCTTGGCGGCGGGGGTTCAGCCCCAGCATTTT.

V is TRBV9 and J is TRBJ2-1, with no clear D. Trimming took 2 bases from V and 0 from J, leaving 9 bases between them. This CDR3 contains 15 residues. Germline assignment: CDR1 SGDLS and CDR2 YYNGEE. DNA for the CDR3: TGTGCCAGCAGCGTCGCCGAGAGCTCCTACAATGAGCAGTTCTTC. It specifies CASSVAESSYNEQFF.

This CDR3 reads CASSSGQGDDEQYF. The CDR3, as DNA: TGTGCCAGCAGCTCCGGACAGGGCGACGACGAGCAGTACTTC. The rearrangement uses TRBV7-2 and TRBJ2-7; 8 nucleotides match TRBD1. CDR3 length: 14 amino acids. V lost 4 bases and J lost 5; bases outside the gene matches: 7. In germline, CDR1 is SGHTA, CDR2 FQGNSA.

This clone occurred a few times. J is TRBJ1-6 and V is TRBV28; maybe TRBD1 (6 bases). Per germline, CDR1 MDHEN and CDR2 SYDVKM. Trimming left V 6 bases short and J 0 bases short, with 12 bases between. This CDR3 has 16 residues. CDR3 DNA sequence: TGTGCCAGCAGACCAGGGGATAGCTCCTATAATTCACCCCTCCACTTT. Translation gives CASRPGDSSYNSPLHF.

This chain uses TRBV4-1 with TRBJ2-7, with unresolved D. The V gene's germline CDR1 is MGHRA and CDR2 YSYEKL. This CDR3 has 14 amino acids. V was trimmed by 0 bases and J by 2 bases, leaving 8 bases between them. The CDR3 region is CASSQDFIAYEQYF. The CDR3 DNA is TGCGCCAGCAGCCAAGATTTTATTGCCTACGAGCAGTACTTC.